The entry that follows covers one TCR beta chain sequence. These data originate in a study of blood T cell repertoires in COVID-19. Across the study: From the United States, Italy and Spain came samples of acute and convalescent COVID-19. PBMCs, B-cell-depleted T cells, or T cells were the source of the cDNA or gDNA that made up the material.

CDR1 SGHTA and CDR2 FQGNSA come from the germline V gene. The CDR3 runs to 19 residues. The V gene end was trimmed by 4 bases and the J gene end by 3 bases; junction bases not matched to a gene: 14. In the authors' methods: Estimation of nucleated cell counts was performed using reference gene primer amplification. Only in-frame clones appear in the TCRdb table, and some are missing; sequencing was by immunoSEQ multiplex PCR. That table supplies the V and J calls and clone size; D and trimming were determined from the DNA. The table has over 60,000 clones, 90% seen once; the top ten hold around 1.3%.

The receptor comes from a man between 60 and 70 years old with acute or convalescent COVID-19. The sample was peripheral blood. This chain links TRBV7-2 with TRBJ2-1, with TRBD2 matching over 11 bases. The CDR3 nucleotides are TGTGCCAGCAGCTCATATAGCGGGGGGGCCGGATTACGCTACAATGAGCAGTTCTTC. As protein: CASSSYSGGAGLRYNEQFF. The full variable domain, with the rest looked up from reference TRBV7-2 and TRBJ2-1, is GAGVSQSPSNKVTEKGKDVELRCDPISGHTALYWYRQSLGQGLEFLIYFQGNSAPDKSGLPSDRFSAERTGGSVSTLTIQRTQQEDSAVYLCASSSYSGGAGLRYNEQFFGPGTRLTVL.